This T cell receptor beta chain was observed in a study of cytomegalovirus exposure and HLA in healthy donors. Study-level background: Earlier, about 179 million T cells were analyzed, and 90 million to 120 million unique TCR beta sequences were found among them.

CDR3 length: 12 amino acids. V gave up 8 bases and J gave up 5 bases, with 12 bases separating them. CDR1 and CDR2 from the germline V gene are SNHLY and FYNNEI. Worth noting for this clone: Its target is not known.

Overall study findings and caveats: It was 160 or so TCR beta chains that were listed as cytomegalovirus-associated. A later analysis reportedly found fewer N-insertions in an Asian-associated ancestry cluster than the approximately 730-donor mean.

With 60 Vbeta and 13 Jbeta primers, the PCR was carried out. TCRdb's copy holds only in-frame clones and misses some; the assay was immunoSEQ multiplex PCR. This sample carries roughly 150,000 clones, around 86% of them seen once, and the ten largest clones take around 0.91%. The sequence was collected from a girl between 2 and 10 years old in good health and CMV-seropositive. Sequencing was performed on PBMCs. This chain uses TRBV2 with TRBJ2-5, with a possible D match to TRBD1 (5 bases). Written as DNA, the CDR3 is TGTGCCAGCCTAGGGGCCGGGGAGACCCAGTACTTC. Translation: CASLGAGETQYF.